This T cell receptor beta chain originates from a study of OX40 agonist ivuxolimab in advanced cancers. Trimming took 3 bases from V and 2 from J; bases not matched to a gene: 4. The germline V gene encodes CDR1 SGHRS and CDR2 YFSETQ. This CDR3 is 15 amino acids long. Sequenced by immunoSEQ multiplex PCR; TCRdb stores in-frame clones only, minus some. The sample carries approximately 50,000 clones, about 90% recorded once. This rearrangement joins TRBV5-1 to TRBJ2-1, with 8 bases fitting TRBD2. Sequenced here: CD4+ or CD8+ T cells sorted from blood, sampled in a trial of the OX40 agonist ivuxolimab. The receptor was derived from an adult with an advanced solid tumor such as melanoma, head and neck, liver or kidney cancer. For the CDR3, the DNA is TGCGCCAGCAGCTCCAGCGGGAGCACCTACAATGAGCAGTTCTTC. Its translation is CASSSSGSTYNEQFF.